The 16 T cell receptor beta chains in this list originate from one sample, sequenced in a study of response to subunit inactivated influenza vaccine. TCRdb reprocessed the RT-PCR reads with MiXCR, giving one entry per CDR3 protein. The data contain around 480,000 distinct CDR3 sequences, 9.5% to 13% of them singletons. The input for sequencing was PBMCs from blood, taken roughly 48 days after vaccination. Source of these receptors: a man aged 50 or older who received an inactivated influenza vaccine.

This sequence joins TRBV5-4 and TRBJ1-2; 7 bases agree with TRBD1. CDR1 SGHNT and CDR2 YYREEE come from the germline V gene (reference sequence). The V and J ends lost 4 bases and 8 bases, in that order; junction bases with no gene match: 17. The CDR3 spans 16 residues. The CDR3 sequence is CASSRATGSPSGGYTF. Written as DNA, the CDR3 is TGTGCCAGCAGCCGCGCGACAGGGAGTCCTTCGGGGGGCTACACCTTC.

This clonotype was seen more than once but under ten times. V and J are TRBV28 and TRBJ1-2; possibly TRBD1 for D (6 bases). Germline loops: CDR1 MDHEN, CDR2 SYDVKM. V lost 5 bases to trimming and J lost 7 bases, with 14 bases between them. This CDR3 contains 13 residues. The CDR3 DNA reads as TGTGCCAGCAGTGCCGGGACATATGGTGGCTACACCTTC. Residues: CASSAGTYGGYTF.

Comment on this clonotype: At one of its ends the junction is not consistent with the germline gene, which may arise from a read error. This sequence joins TRBV29-1 and TRBJ2-2; 8 nucleotides agree with TRBD2. Germline CDR1 and CDR2: SQVTM and ANQGSEA. The length of the CDR3 is 14 residues. CDR3 nucleotides: TGCAGCCTTGAGGAACTAGCGGACACCGGGGAGCTGTTTTTT. Amino acids: CSLEELADTGELFF.

The rearrangement joins TRBV7-6 to TRBJ1-3, with D unclear. V was shortened by 4 bases and J by 0 bases, with 13 bases between the two germline ends. CDR3 length equals 16 residues. From germline, CDR1 is SGHVS and CDR2 FNYEAQ. The DNA of the CDR3 is TGTGCCAGCAGCTCTAGGAGCTTCAACTCTGGAAACACCATATATTTT. It codes for CASSSRSFNSGNTIYF.

In this sample, this clonotype turned up many times. The V call is TRBV5-5, the J call TRBJ2-3, with D unclear. This CDR3 has 14 residues. V lost 3 bases and J lost 2, with 10 bases in between. In germline, CDR1 is SGHKS, CDR2 YYEKEE (reference sequence). Here the CDR3 reads CASSWGQVTDTQYF. The DNA of the CDR3 is TGTGCCAGCAGCTGGGGTCAAGTCACAGATACGCAGTATTTT.

This clonotype was observed a few times. The rearrangement joins TRBV6-1 to TRBJ2-7, with 11 nucleotides matching TRBD1. V dropped 0 bases and J dropped 8; count of bases not matched to a gene: 6. Germline V gene lookup returns CDR1 MNHNS and CDR2 SASEGT. The CDR3 spans 15 residues. CDR3 DNA sequence: TGTGCCAGCAGTGAAGCGGCCGGGACAGGGGGTCAGCAGTACTTC. Translated: CASSEAAGTGGQQYF.

This clonotype was found a few times. DNA for the CDR3: TGTGCCAGCAGCCGCGTACTAGCGGGGGGGCGGAGTAAAGGAGTAGATACGCAGTATTTT. This translates into CASSRVLAGGRSKGVDTQYF. The rearrangement joins TRBV3-1 to TRBJ2-3, with 13 bases that match TRBD2. In germline, CDR1 is LGHDT, CDR2 YNNKEL (reference sequence). The CDR3 runs to 20 residues. V was pared by 4 bases and J by 5 bases, with 18 bases of the junction left unmatched.

The chain has TRBV28 and TRBJ2-5; the match to TRBD1 covers 8 bases. With V trimmed by 3 bases and J by 2 bases, 8 bases remained unmatched. Germline V CDR1 and CDR2: MDHEN, SYDVKM. CDR3 length: 16 amino acids. The CDR3 nucleotides read TGTGCCAGCAGTTTCCCCGCCCGGACAGGGCAAGAGACCCAGTACTTC. Its translation: CASSFPARTGQETQYF.

The table lists this clonotype with many counts. The J gene is TRBJ2-7, the V gene TRBV7-2; the match to TRBD1 covers 11 bases. This CDR3 region has 16 residues. The junction had 9 bases not matched to a gene; V was cut back by 5 bases and J by 3 bases. Germline loops: CDR1 SGHTA, CDR2 FQGNSA. The CDR3 DNA reads as TGTGCCAGCAGCGACACGCGGACAGGGGGCGGCTACGAGCAGTACTTC. Translated, it gives CASSDTRTGGGYEQYF.

The V call is TRBV5-5, the J call TRBJ2-7; D is uncertain. There are 14 residues in the CDR3. V lost 4 bases and J 2 bases, leaving 13 bases between the germline ends. CDR1 is SGHKS, CDR2 YYEKEE, per germline (reference sequence). The CDR3 sequence: CASSPIGSPYEQYF. CDR3 coding DNA: TGTGCCAGCAGCCCCATAGGGTCCCCCTACGAGCAGTACTTC.

This clonotype was seen more than once but under ten times. CDR3 coding DNA: TGTGCCAGCAGTTACGGGGGGACTCAAGAGACCCAGTACTTC. Translation: CASSYGGTQETQYF. This chain uses TRBV6-5 with TRBJ2-5; tentatively, D is TRBD2 (6 bases). Per germline, CDR1 MNHEY and CDR2 SVGAGI. This CDR3 is built from 14 residues. Trimming pared 2 bases from V and 2 bases from J, leaving 9 bases between.

This clonotype has a handful of counts. The chain joins TRBV27 to TRBJ2-4; weak D call: TRBD1 (5 bases). V was clipped by 5 bases and J by 1 base, with 18 bases between them. There are 17 residues in the CDR3. From germline, CDR1 is MNHEY and CDR2 SMNVEV (reference sequence). The CDR3 loop is CASSPHRQLTAKNIQYF. DNA for the CDR3: TGTGCCAGCAGTCCCCATCGACAGCTTACGGCCAAAAACATTCAGTACTTC.

The V gene is TRBV6-5, the J gene TRBJ2-7, with TRBD2 matching over 10 bases. The length of the CDR3 is 16 residues. Germline V gene lookup returns CDR1 MNHEY and CDR2 SVGAGI. After removal of 2 bases from V and 11 bases from J, the junction contained 15 bases not matched to a gene. CDR3 residues: CASSYEASGSISYEYF. CDR3 nucleotide sequence: TGTGCCAGCAGTTACGAAGCTAGCGGGAGTATTTCCTACGAGTACTTC.

This clonotype showed up just a few times. The chain links TRBV10-3 to TRBJ1-1; unclear D gene. Trimming removed 7 bases from V and 5 bases from J, with 20 bases in between. The CDR3 has 15 amino acids. Germline CDR1 ENHRY, CDR2 SYGVKD. The CDR3 is CAITPDASAGTEAFF. The CDR3 nucleotides are TGTGCCATCACTCCCGATGCCTCGGCGGGAACTGAAGCTTTCTTT.

This sequence joins TRBV20-1 and TRBJ2-3; 11 positions agree with TRBD2. Germline trimming cut 5 bases from V and 5 bases from J; bases unmatched to any gene: 6. This CDR3 has 14 residues. Germline V lookup: CDR1 DFQATT, CDR2 SNEGSKA (reference sequence). CDR3 DNA sequence: TGCAGTGCTCCTAGCGGGGGGATCGGAGATACGCAGTATTTT. This encodes CSAPSGGIGDTQYF.

There are a few counts of this clonotype. As DNA, the CDR3 is TGTGCCAGCAGTGCCGGGACTAGCGGGGGGGCCTCCTACAATGAGCAGTTCTTC. This gives the protein CASSAGTSGGASYNEQFF. This chain links TRBV6-1 with TRBJ2-1; 16 bases are a match to TRBD2. The CDR3 is made up of 18 amino acids. The germline gives CDR1 MNHNS, CDR2 SASEGT. V lost 4 bases to trimming and J lost 0 bases; unmatched junction nucleotides: 3.